These 23 T cell receptor beta chains share one sample of origin, sequenced in a study of beta chain features in type 1 diabetes. The authors reverse transcribed all of the isolated RNA, so sequencing captured expressed TCRB transcripts. Clones were read by immunoSEQ multiplex PCR, and TCRdb kept only the in-frame ones, dropping some. The sample lists 300,000 to 400,000 clones, around 12% occurring once. Sample: naive CD4+ T cells from blood. The receptors come from a young man in good health.

V usage is TRBV4-3 and J usage is TRBJ1-2; D may be TRBD1 (6 bases). CDR3 size: 16 residues. V lost 0 bases and J lost 2, with 13 bases in between. The germline gives CDR1 LGHNA, CDR2 YSLEER. In nucleotides, the CDR3 is TGCGCCAGCAGCCAAGATTCGGGGGGCGAAAACTATGGCTACACCTTC. Its protein is CASSQDSGGENYGYTF.

V gene TRBV30 combines with J gene TRBJ1-2; D gene unclear. V dropped 0 bases and J dropped 2 bases, with 10 bases sitting between them. Per the germline V gene, CDR1 is GTSNPN and CDR2 is SVGIG (reference sequence). The length of the CDR3 is 14 residues. The CDR3 here is CAWSVLGVNYGYTF. The CDR3, as DNA: TGTGCCTGGAGTGTCCTTGGAGTGAACTATGGCTACACCTTC.

This clone was picked up a small number of times. The chain employs TRBV7-3 and TRBJ2-4; D possibly corresponds to TRBD1 (6 bases). The germline CDR1 and CDR2 sequences are SGHTA and FQGTGA. CDR3 size: 16 residues. V lost 5 bases and J 3 bases, leaving 17 bases between the germline ends. The CDR3 DNA is TGTGCCAGCAGCCGTGTGGGGGCTCGGGACAAAAACATTCAGTACTTC. This encodes CASSRVGARDKNIQYF.

This clone was counted only a few times. The chain recombines TRBV19 with TRBJ1-5, with D tentatively TRBD1 (6 bases). V lost 7 bases and J lost 6, with 19 bases in between. The length of the CDR3 is 15 residues. Per germline, CDR1 LNHDA and CDR2 SQIVND (reference sequence). The CDR3 sequence is CASMRDPGGSQPQHF. CDR3 nucleotides: TGTGCCAGTATGAGGGATCCGGGGGGCAGTCAGCCCCAGCATTTT.

The V call is TRBV5-4, the J call TRBJ2-7, with D maybe TRBD2 (5 bases). V was trimmed by 2 bases and J by 3 bases, leaving 18 bases between them. The CDR3 extends over 16 amino acids. CDR1 and CDR2 (germline): SGHNT, YYREEE (reference sequence). CDR3 amino acids: CASSLAYRGDNYEQYF. CDR3 sequence (DNA): TGTGCCAGCAGCTTAGCCTACCGGGGAGATAACTACGAGCAGTACTTC.

This clone was counted a few times. The rearrangement links TRBV30 to TRBJ1-6; 7 nucleotides agree with TRBD1. The CDR3 is 14 amino acids. The germline CDR1 and CDR2 sequences are GTSNPN and SVGIG (reference sequence). V shed 0 bases, J shed 8 bases, and the junction held 4 bases outside the gene matches. CDR3 protein: CAWSVRQGYSPLHF. As DNA, the CDR3 is TGTGCCTGGAGTGTGCGACAGGGCTATTCACCCCTCCACTTT.

This chain joins TRBV4-3 and TRBJ2-3; 7 nucleotides align to TRBD2. This CDR3 spans 16 amino acids. V gave up 2 bases and J gave up 2 bases; unmatched junction bases: 7. The germline CDR1 and CDR2 sequences are LGHNA and YSLEER. The CDR3 DNA reads TGCGCCAGCAGCCAATTGACTAGCCCCGCCACAGATACGCAGTATTTT. This sequence encodes CASSQLTSPATDTQYF.

The table lists this clone with a few counts. The chain has TRBV18 and TRBJ2-1; 7 bases match TRBD1. After removal of 1 base from V and 11 bases from J, the junction contained 2 bases not matched to a gene. Per germline, CDR1 KGHSH and CDR2 LQKENI. This CDR3 is built from 12 residues. The CDR3 region is CASSPRDSKQFF. CDR3 in DNA: TGTGCCAGCTCACCACGGGACAGCAAGCAGTTCTTC. The whole variable domain, remainder taken from reference TRBV18 and TRBJ2-1, is NAGVMQNPRHLVRRRGQEARLRCSPMKGHSHVYWYRQLPEEGLKFMVYLQKENIIDESGMPKERFSAEFPKEGPSILRIQQVVRGDSAAYFCASSPRDSKQFFGPGTRLTVL.

Only a few counts were recorded for this clone. This chain uses TRBV2 with TRBJ1-2; D is undetermined. There are 14 residues in the CDR3. V shed 9 bases and J shed 0 bases, with 14 bases lying between them. Germline V gives CDR1 SNHLY, CDR2 FYNNEI. The CDR3 is CASLGSYANYGYTF. DNA of the CDR3: TGTGCCAGTTTGGGCAGCTACGCTAACTATGGCTACACCTTC.

The V call is TRBV5-1, the J call TRBJ2-5; 13 nucleotides align to TRBD2. Germline V gene sequence: CDR1 SGHRS, CDR2 YFSETQ. The CDR3 runs to 17 residues. J lost 5 bases, V lost 3 bases, and 10 bases had no gene match. This CDR3 is CASSSGLAGVQGETQYF. As DNA, the CDR3 is TGCGCCAGCAGCTCCGGACTAGCGGGAGTTCAGGGTGAGACCCAGTACTTC.

CDR3 nucleotide sequence: TGTGCCAGCAGCTTATCGGTTGCAGGGGTGCAGACCCAGTACTTC. Its protein is CASSLSVAGVQTQYF. The rearrangement links TRBV7-2 to TRBJ2-5, with D perhaps TRBD1 (6 bases). Looked up from germline, CDR1 is SGHTA and CDR2 is FQGNSA. Deletions cut 2 bases from V and 6 bases from J, with 16 bases between. This CDR3 is 15 amino acids long.

This clone was counted only a few times. The chain combines TRBV30 with TRBJ2-5, with 10 bases fitting TRBD1. CDR1 is GTSNPN, CDR2 SVGIG, per germline (reference sequence). V shed 5 bases, J shed 5 bases, and the junction held 11 bases outside the gene matches. The CDR3 is 15 amino acids. The CDR3 bases are TGTGCCTGGGTGCCGGGACAGGGGATTTCGGAGACCCAGTACTTC. Protein sequence: CAWVPGQGISETQYF. Together with reference TRBV30 and TRBJ2-5, the CDR3 gives the full variable domain: SQTIHQWPATLVQPVGSPLSLECTVEGTSNPNLYWYRQAAGRGLQLLFYSVGIGQISSEVPQNLSASRPQDRQFILSSKKLLLSDSGFYLCAWVPGQGISETQYFGPGTRLLVL.

This clone appeared a few times. The chain is built from TRBV6-5 and TRBJ1-1; 7 bases agree with TRBD1. The CDR3 has 13 residues. After removal of 6 bases from V and 4 bases from J, the junction contained 5 bases not matched to a gene. Per germline, CDR1 MNHEY and CDR2 SVGAGI. The CDR3 region is CASSSGQVTEAFF. CDR3 nucleotides: TGTGCCAGCAGCTCCGGACAGGTCACTGAAGCTTTCTTT.

This clone has more than one count but fewer than ten. V gene TRBV29-1 combines with J gene TRBJ1-1; a weak D match, TRBD1 (6 bases). CDR1 and CDR2 from the germline V gene are SQVTM and ANQGSEA. V was trimmed by 0 bases and J by 1 base, leaving 12 bases between them. CDR3 size: 15 residues. CDR3: CSVEDRGGPNTEAFF. The CDR3 DNA reads TGCAGCGTTGAAGATCGCGGGGGCCCGAACACTGAAGCTTTCTTT.

The chain carries TRBV5-6 and TRBJ2-3; the D gene is possibly TRBD2 (6 bases). Germline V lookup: CDR1 SGHDT, CDR2 YYEEEE. The V end lost 2 bases, the J end lost 0 bases, and 13 bases lay between the germline ends. The CDR3 is 16 amino acids. The CDR3 coding sequence is TGTGCCAGCAGCTTTAGCGGCGAGAGGAGCACAGATACGCAGTATTTT. It is translated as CASSFSGERSTDTQYF.

The table lists this clone with a few counts. DNA of the CDR3: TGTGCCAGCAGTTCCCCCGGGAACGAGCAGTACTTC. Its protein is CASSSPGNEQYF. The chain employs TRBV28 and TRBJ2-7; TRBD2 is a possible D gene (5 bases). Trimming shortened V by 4 bases and J by 5 bases, and 9 bases separated the two germline ends. The CDR3 runs to 12 residues. The germline V gene has CDR1 MDHEN and CDR2 SYDVKM.

This clone was observed a few times. J is TRBJ2-7 and V is TRBV23-1; D remains unclear. TRBV23-1 is noted as an ORF with a role that remains uncertain. CDR3 length: 13 residues. V lost 2 bases to trimming and J lost 3 bases, with 8 bases between them. For the CDR3, the DNA is TGCGCCAGCAGTCAAACCGACATCTACGAGCAGTACTTC. This translates into CASSQTDIYEQYF.

This clone showed up just a few times. The chain combines TRBV6-1 with TRBJ2-7, with TRBD1 identical over 12 bases. The germline CDR1 and CDR2 sequences are MNHNS and SASEGT. The CDR3 is made up of 15 amino acids. The junction had 10 bases not matched to a gene; V was cut back by 7 bases and J by 6 bases. CDR3 sequence: CASIRPGQGAAEQYF. The CDR3, as DNA: TGTGCCAGCATTAGACCGGGACAGGGGGCGGCCGAGCAGTACTTC.

The chain joins TRBV28 to TRBJ2-1; TRBD1 is a possible D gene (6 bases). V dropped 4 bases and J dropped 6 bases, with 16 bases sitting between them. The CDR3 consists of 15 residues. Germline assignment: CDR1 MDHEN and CDR2 SYDVKM. The CDR3 bases are TGTGCCAGCAGTTCCCCTTCGCAGGGGTCCAATGAGCAGTTCTTC. This translates into CASSSPSQGSNEQFF.

This clone turned up a few times. This chain uses TRBV15 with TRBJ1-5; D is unresolved. The CDR3 runs 15 residues. Germline-derived CDR1 and CDR2 are LNHNV and YYDKDF (reference sequence). Trimming stripped 0 bases from V and 5 bases from J, with 11 bases between. The CDR3 loop is CATSRDWAVDQPQHF. Written as DNA, the CDR3 is TGTGCCACCAGCAGAGATTGGGCAGTTGATCAGCCCCAGCATTTT.

CDR3 amino acids: CASSRTAIGVLNQPQHF. The CDR3 coding sequence is TGTGCCAGCAGCAGGACAGCGATCGGCGTCCTCAATCAGCCCCAGCATTTT. The V and J genes are TRBV5-5 and TRBJ1-5; the D gene is possibly TRBD1 (6 bases). Trimming pared 4 bases from V and 3 bases from J, leaving 20 bases between. The CDR3 runs 17 residues. Per germline, CDR1 SGHKS and CDR2 YYEKEE (reference sequence). Full variable domain (missing parts from reference TRBV5-5 and TRBJ1-5): DAGVTQSPTHLIKTRGQQVTLRCSPISGHKSVSWYQQVLGQGPQFIFQYYEKEERGRGNFPDRFSARQFPNYSSELNVNALLLGDSALYLCASSRTAIGVLNQPQHFGDGTRLSIL.

The chain combines TRBV6-5 with TRBJ2-7; D is perhaps TRBD1 (6 bases). The CDR3 is made up of 14 amino acids. V was pared by 4 bases and J by 1 base, with 11 bases between. The germline V gene encodes CDR1 MNHEY and CDR2 SVGAGI. The CDR3 here is CASSSNDRSYEQYF. The CDR3 coding sequence is TGTGCCAGCAGTTCCAATGACAGGTCCTACGAGCAGTACTTC.

The rearrangement links TRBV5-1 to TRBJ1-3; 10 bases match TRBD1. V was clipped by 4 bases and J by 4 bases; unmatched bases: 11. The CDR3 totals 17 residues. The V gene's germline CDR1 is SGHRS and CDR2 YFSETQ. The CDR3 nucleotides are TGCGCCAGCAGCCGGAATAGACAGGGGGCTGACGGAAACACCATATATTTT. Its translation: CASSRNRQGADGNTIYF.